One sample yielded the 27 T cell receptor beta chains listed below, sequenced in a study of blood T cells in healthy people across ages. A sample-barcoded 5' primer and a J-beta primer mix were used in a second PCR of roughly 7 to 11 cycles. TCRdb passed the 5' RACE reads through MiXCR, listing each CDR3 protein once. The sample has around 280,000 distinct CDR3 sequences, about 25% seen once. Sequenced sample: blood. These receptors all stem from a woman in her seventies in good health.

This clonotype was detected only a few times. The chain joins TRBV28 to TRBJ2-1, with D maybe TRBD2 (5 bases). The J call is in doubt because the DNA end fits TRBJ2-5 better. The CDR3 contains 15 residues. Germline-derived CDR1 and CDR2 are MDHEN and SYDVKM. CDR3 region: CASSSPDGKGETQYF. CDR3 coding DNA: TGTGCCAGCAGTTCCCCGGACGGGAAGGGAGAGACCCAGTACTTC.

This clonotype was seen more than once but under ten times. This chain uses TRBV27 with TRBJ2-7; D ambiguous. This CDR3 contains 15 residues. Trimming left V 2 bases short and J 1 base short, with 12 bases between. Germline V gene sequence: CDR1 MNHEY, CDR2 SMNVEV (reference sequence). CDR3 loop: CASSLGVGSSYEQYF. In DNA, the CDR3 is TGTGCCAGCAGTTTAGGGGTAGGCTCTTCCTACGAGCAGTACTTC.

This rearrangement joins TRBV12-3 or TRBV12-4 to TRBJ2-7, with 7 bases lining up with TRBD1. V dropped 3 bases and J dropped 1; count of bases not matched to a gene: 3. CDR3 size: 14 residues. The chain's CDR3 is CASSLHRGSYEQYF. DNA for the CDR3: TGTGCCAGCAGTTTGCACAGGGGATCCTACGAGCAGTACTTC.

This chain connects TRBV7-3 to TRBJ2-5, with 7 bases fitting TRBD1. CDR1 and CDR2 from the germline V gene are SGHTA and FQGTGA. The CDR3 extends over 15 amino acids. V lost 5 bases, J lost 10 bases, and 16 bases stayed unmatched. As DNA, the CDR3 is TGTGCCAGCAGCCCGTTGGACAGGACGGTACCGGACCAGTACTTC. It translates to CASSPLDRTVPDQYF.

A few counts support this clonotype. The J gene is TRBJ2-6, the V gene TRBV9; D unclear. Trimming pared 0 bases from V and 2 bases from J, leaving 15 bases between. The CDR3 consists of 18 residues. The germline V gene has CDR1 SGDLS and CDR2 YYNGEE. The CDR3 loop is CASSVDVYLTAGANVLTF. CDR3 sequence (DNA): TGTGCCAGCAGCGTAGATGTCTACCTAACGGCTGGGGCCAACGTCCTGACTTTC.

In its sample, this clonotype was seen a few times. The chain recombines TRBV19 with TRBJ2-2; D not resolved. Germline assignment: CDR1 LNHDA and CDR2 SQIVND (reference sequence). The V end lost 3 bases, the J end lost 0 bases, and 8 bases lay between the germline ends. This CDR3 comprises 15 residues. CDR3 protein: CASSMSQPNTGELFF. DNA of the CDR3: TGTGCCAGTAGTATGAGTCAGCCGAACACCGGGGAGCTGTTTTTT. Filled out from reference TRBV19 and TRBJ2-2, the complete variable domain reads DGGITQSPKYLFRKEGQNVTLSCEQNLNHDAMYWYRQDPGQGLRLIYYSQIVNDFQKGDIAEGYSVSREKKESFPLTVTSAQKNPTAFYLCASSMSQPNTGELFFGEGSRLTVL.

This clonotype showed up just a few times. The V and J genes are TRBV14 and TRBJ1-4; possibly TRBD1 for D (5 bases). The germline V and J ends were trimmed by 3 bases and 7 bases, with 21 bases remaining between them. Germline values: CDR1 SGHDN, CDR2 FVKESK. The length of the CDR3 is 17 residues. This CDR3 reads CASSHGPIRGPSEKLFF. The CDR3 DNA is TGTGCCAGCAGCCACGGACCAATTCGGGGCCCTTCTGAAAAACTGTTTTTT.

CDR3 in amino acids: CASSLSREKADTQYF. As DNA, the CDR3 is TGTGCCAGCAGCTTGTCGCGGGAGAAGGCAGATACGCAGTATTTT. The genes are TRBV5-6 and TRBJ2-3; 7 bases are a match to TRBD2. V lost 1 base, J lost 4 bases, and 6 bases stayed unmatched. This CDR3 is 15 amino acids long. Germline CDR1 reads SGHDT; CDR2 reads YYEEEE.

This clonotype turned up a few times. The chain combines TRBV7-8 with TRBJ2-5, with a possible D match to TRBD1 (6 bases). The CDR3 totals 14 residues. Germline V CDR1 and CDR2: SGHVS, FQNEAQ. V was clipped by 2 bases and J by 2 bases, with 9 bases between them. The CDR3 nucleotides are TGTGCCAGCAGCTTACGCGACAGGCAAGAGACCCAGTACTTC. Its translation is CASSLRDRQETQYF.

V usage is TRBV28 and J usage is TRBJ1-1, with TRBD1 matching 7 bases. Germline V gene sequence: CDR1 MDHEN, CDR2 SYDVKM. The CDR3 sequence is 16 residues long. V trimming: 5 bases; J trimming: 4 bases; junction bases outside the gene matches: 13. CDR3 in DNA: TGTGCCAGCAGTCTTCTCCCGACAGGGAGAACCACTGAAGCTTTCTTT. Translated, it gives CASSLLPTGRTTEAFF.

V gene TRBV6-5 combines with J gene TRBJ2-5, with TRBD1 identical over 9 bases. The DNA end lines up better with TRBJ2-1; the J call may be wrong. CDR1 and CDR2 from the germline V gene are MNHEY and SVGAGI. The CDR3 has 15 amino acids. CDR3 DNA: TGTGCCAGCAGTTCGAAATACACAGGGGGCCATGAGCAGTTCTTC. This codes for CASSSKYTGGHEQFF.

The chain carries TRBV4-2 and TRBJ2-7; D possibly corresponds to TRBD2 (5 bases). Deletions cut 1 base from V and 7 bases from J, with 17 bases between. This CDR3 region has 15 residues. Looked up from germline, CDR1 is LGHNA and CDR2 is YNFKEQ. Here the CDR3 reads CASSQVSSRPWEQYF. For the CDR3, the DNA is TGTGCCAGCAGCCAAGTGTCTAGCAGACCCTGGGAGCAGTACTTC.

This clonotype was counted only a few times. The CDR3 DNA is TGTGCCAGCAGCCCCCCCCCGAAGAGGACCCAGTACTTC. This translates into CASSPPPKRTQYF. The rearrangement links TRBV7-8 to TRBJ2-5; the D is unclear. CDR3 length equals 13 residues. The germline V gene has CDR1 SGHVS and CDR2 FQNEAQ. Trimming took 5 bases from V and 7 from J, leaving 14 bases between them. The variable domain in full, completed from reference TRBV7-8 and TRBJ2-5, reads GAGVSQSPRYKVAKRGQDVALRCDPISGHVSLFWYQQALGQGPEFLTYFQNEAQLDKSGLPSDRFFAERPEGSVSTLKIQRTQQEDSAVYLCASSPPPKRTQYFGPGTRLLVL.

The V gene is TRBV4-1, the J gene TRBJ1-5; D is unclear. V was pared by 1 base and J by 3 bases, with 13 bases between. CDR3 length: 16 residues. Germline V gives CDR1 MGHRA, CDR2 YSYEKL. The DNA for the CDR3 is TGCGCCAGCAGCCAAGGGGTATCCGGGCACAATCAGCCCCAGCATTTT. Residues: CASSQGVSGHNQPQHF.

The V call is TRBV7-2, the J call TRBJ2-7, with TRBD2 identical over 7 bases. The J call could be wrong; TRBJ2-1 is a better fit for the DNA end. Germline values: CDR1 SGHTA, CDR2 FQGNSA. The CDR3 totals 15 residues. CDR3 sequence (DNA): TGTGCCAGCAGCTTAGTGGGGGGGGATAACAATGAGCAGTTCTTC. Protein sequence: CASSLVGGDNNEQFF.

This clonotype was seen at least ten times. V and J are TRBV28 and TRBJ2-1; 12 bases are a match to TRBD2. The CDR3 has 14 amino acids. The junction had 3 bases not matched to a gene; V was cut back by 5 bases and J by 7 bases. CDR1 and CDR2 (germline): MDHEN, SYDVKM. CDR3 in amino acids: CASSPGLAGNEQFF. The DNA for the CDR3 is TGTGCCAGCAGTCCCGGACTAGCGGGAAATGAGCAGTTCTTC.

In its sample, this clonotype was seen many times. The genes are TRBV5-1 and TRBJ1-5; D gene ambiguous. Between the trimmed V and J ends, which lost 4 bases and 4 bases, there was a span of 12 bases. CDR3 length equals 14 residues. Germline lookup yields CDR1 SGHRS and CDR2 YFSETQ. The DNA for the CDR3 is TGCGCCAGCAGCACGGATGGGAGAAATCAGCCCCAGCATTTT. It encodes CASSTDGRNQPQHF.

This clonotype occurred a few times. V and J are TRBV6-5 and TRBJ2-1; 8 positions agree with TRBD2. Germline V gene data show CDR1 as MNHEY and CDR2 as SVGAGI. The CDR3 covers 13 residues. V gave up 8 bases and J gave up 9 bases; unmatched junction bases: 9. This CDR3 reads CASASGRGGEQFF. DNA of the CDR3: TGTGCCAGCGCAAGCGGGAGAGGTGGTGAGCAGTTCTTC.

This clonotype has more than one count but fewer than ten. The chain carries TRBV20-1 and TRBJ2-5, with D perhaps TRBD1 or TRBD2 (5 bases each). Trimming left V 6 bases short and J 1 base short, with 18 bases between. The length of the CDR3 is 15 residues. Germline-derived CDR1 and CDR2 are DFQATT and SNEGSKA (reference sequence). CDR3 coding DNA: TGCAGTGCCGCCAAAACCGGGACCTCCCAAGAGACCCAGTACTTC. Translating gives CSAAKTGTSQETQYF.

The table lists this clonotype with a few counts. The J gene is TRBJ2-1, the V gene TRBV20-1; D is perhaps TRBD2 (5 bases). This CDR3 is 16 amino acids long. Germline-derived CDR1 and CDR2 are DFQATT and SNEGSKA (reference sequence). V lost 5 bases and J lost 4, with 21 bases in between. CDR3 nucleotides: TGCAGTGCTCCCCTACTTAGCGATAAAGCATACAATGAGCAGTTCTTC. Its translation is CSAPLLSDKAYNEQFF.

The V gene is TRBV28, the J gene TRBJ1-3; no clear D gene. V was trimmed by 6 bases and J by 9 bases, leaving 18 bases between them. There are 14 residues in the CDR3. CDR1 is MDHEN, CDR2 SYDVKM, per germline. The CDR3 is CASRGEIGKSTIYF. The CDR3, as DNA: TGTGCCAGCAGGGGTGAGATAGGAAAGAGCACCATATATTTT.

A remark on this clonotype: It may be a read error: a sequence one base away is much more abundant. The V and J genes are TRBV5-1 and TRBJ1-2; D possibly corresponds to TRBD1 (5 bases). Germline values: CDR1 SGHRS, CDR2 YFSETQ. The CDR3 covers 15 residues. Trimming left V 6 bases short and J 2 bases short, with 17 bases between. The CDR3 sequence: CASTPDWGGNYGYTF. The CDR3 DNA reads TGCGCCAGCACTCCCGATTGGGGGGGGAACTATGGCTACACCTTC.

This clonotype was counted between two and nine times. The V gene is TRBV21-1, the J gene TRBJ2-5; the table assigns TRBD2, which was not confirmed against the DNA. The J call may be faulty, since TRBJ2-7 better matches the DNA end. TRBV21-1 counts as a pseudogene. The CDR3 totals 15 residues. The CDR3 here is CASSMRSGRRDEQYF. Here the CDR3 DNA reads TGTGCCAGCAGCATGCGTAGCGGGAGAAGGGACGAGCAGTACTTC.

The chain carries TRBV5-5 and TRBJ1-5, with D tentatively TRBD1 (6 bases). The CDR3 runs to 15 residues. Germline CDR1 is SGHKS and CDR2 is YYEKEE (reference sequence). With 5 bases removed from V and 2 bases from J, the gap between germline ends came to 14 bases. CDR3 residues: CASSLLQGGNQPQHF. The CDR3 DNA sequence: TGTGCCAGCAGTTTATTACAGGGCGGCAATCAGCCCCAGCATTTT.

The chain couples TRBV7-2 to TRBJ2-5; D is unresolved. Germline CDR1 is SGHTA and CDR2 is FQGNSA. V shed 1 base and J shed 3 bases, with 12 bases lying between them. This CDR3 has 15 amino acids. The CDR3 region has the DNA TGTGCCAGCAGCTTAGGTGGATCCCGGGAAGAGACCCAGTACTTC. Translating it yields CASSLGGSREETQYF.

V is TRBV7-9 and J is TRBJ2-3; D not certain. Trimming stripped 5 bases from V and 2 bases from J, with 11 bases between. Germline V CDR1 and CDR2: SEHNR, FQNEAQ (reference sequence). CDR3 length: 14 residues. The CDR3, as DNA: TGTGCCAGCAGCGCCGGGTTTCACACAGATACGCAGTATTTT. Protein product: CASSAGFHTDTQYF.

The chain combines TRBV18 with TRBJ2-1, with 8 bases identical to TRBD2. V lost 1 base to trimming and J lost 6 bases; unmatched junction nucleotides: 8. Germline assignment: CDR1 KGHSH and CDR2 LQKENI. This CDR3 has 16 residues. The CDR3: CASSPQRAAGANEQFF. In DNA, the CDR3 is TGTGCCAGCTCACCACAGAGGGCAGCGGGAGCCAATGAGCAGTTCTTC.